This T cell receptor (beta chain) stems from a study of T cell responses to AZD1222 COVID-19 vaccine. About the research overall: Pooling was applied to second doses at about 4 or about 12 weeks.

Study-wide results and limits: The breadth and depth of Spike-specific TCRs increased once two AZD1222 doses had been given.

V dropped 7 bases and J dropped 8 bases, with 11 bases sitting between them. In germline, CDR1 is SNHLY, CDR2 FYNNEI. The CDR3 loop spans 11 amino acids. Comment on this clone: Its antigen remains unidentified.

Only in-frame clones appear in the TCRdb table, and some are missing; sequencing was by immunoSEQ multiplex PCR. Here the sample spans around 140,000 clones, around nine tenths being singletons. This chain links TRBV2 with TRBJ1-1; no definite D call. The source is an adult in good health. The sequenced sample was peripheral blood, obtained on day 0 of AZD1222 vaccination. The CDR3: CASKLGGEAFF. CDR3 sequence (DNA): TGTGCCAGCAAGCTGGGAGGGGAAGCTTTCTTT.